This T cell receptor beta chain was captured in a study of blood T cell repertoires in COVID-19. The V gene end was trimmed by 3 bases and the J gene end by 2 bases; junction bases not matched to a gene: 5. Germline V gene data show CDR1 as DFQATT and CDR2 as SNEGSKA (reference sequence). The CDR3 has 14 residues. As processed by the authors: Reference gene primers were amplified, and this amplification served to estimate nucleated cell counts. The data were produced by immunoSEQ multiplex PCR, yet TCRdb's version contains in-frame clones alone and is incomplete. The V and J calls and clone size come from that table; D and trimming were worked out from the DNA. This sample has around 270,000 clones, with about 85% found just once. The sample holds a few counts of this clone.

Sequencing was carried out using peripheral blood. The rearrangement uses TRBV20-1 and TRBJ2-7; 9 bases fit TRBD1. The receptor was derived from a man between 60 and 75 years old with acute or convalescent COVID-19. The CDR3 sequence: CSASPGTGTYEQYF. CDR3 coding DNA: TGCAGTGCTAGTCCCGGGACAGGGACCTACGAGCAGTACTTC.